This T cell receptor (beta chain) originates from a study of regulatory and conventional T cells in RAG deficiency. The sorted conventional CD4+ T cells were CD25-low and CD127-high, with genomic DNA sequenced. Sequencing used immunoSEQ multiplex PCR; TCRdb keeps in-frame clones, though not all of them. The sample has approximately 30,000 clones, roughly 96% seen once. This CDR3 has 14 amino acids. Germline CDR1 MNHNS, CDR2 SASEGT. Trimming at V came to 6 bases and at J to 8 bases, leaving 12 bases not matched to a gene. The same data also contributed to another study, on regulatory T cells. That study adds: The primer mix had 52 TRBV and 13 TRBJ primers.

The receptor's source is a human donor in good health. The sample consisted of CD25- CD4+ T cells sorted from blood. This chain connects TRBV6-1 to TRBJ1-1, with 7 bases matching TRBD1. CDR3 DNA sequence: TGTGCCAGCAGGGCCGGGACTCTCAGGGGGGAAGCTTTCTTT. Protein: CASRAGTLRGEAFF.